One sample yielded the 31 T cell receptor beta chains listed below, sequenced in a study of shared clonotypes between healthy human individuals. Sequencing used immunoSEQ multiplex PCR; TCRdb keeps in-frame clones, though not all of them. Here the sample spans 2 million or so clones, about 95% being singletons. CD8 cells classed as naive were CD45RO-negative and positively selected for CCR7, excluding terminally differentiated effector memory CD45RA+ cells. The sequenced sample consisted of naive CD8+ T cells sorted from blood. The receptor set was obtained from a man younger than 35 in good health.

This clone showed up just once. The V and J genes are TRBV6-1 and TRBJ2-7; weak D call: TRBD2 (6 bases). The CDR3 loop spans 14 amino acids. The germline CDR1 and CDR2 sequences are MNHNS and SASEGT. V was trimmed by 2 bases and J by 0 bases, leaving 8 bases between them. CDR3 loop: CASSEWGVSYEQYF. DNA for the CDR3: TGTGCCAGCAGTGAATGGGGGGTCTCCTACGAGCAGTACTTC.

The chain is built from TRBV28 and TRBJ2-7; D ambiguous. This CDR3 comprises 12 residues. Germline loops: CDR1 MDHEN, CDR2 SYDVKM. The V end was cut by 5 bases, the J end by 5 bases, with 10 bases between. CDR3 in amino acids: CASSPSTDEQYF. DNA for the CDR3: TGTGCCAGCAGTCCCAGTACCGACGAGCAGTACTTC.

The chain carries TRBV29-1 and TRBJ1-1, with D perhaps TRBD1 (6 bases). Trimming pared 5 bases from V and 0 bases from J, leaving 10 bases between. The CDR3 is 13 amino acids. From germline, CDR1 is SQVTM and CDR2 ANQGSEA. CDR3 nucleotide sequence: TGCAGCGTTACAGGGACCATGAACACTGAAGCTTTCTTT. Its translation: CSVTGTMNTEAFF. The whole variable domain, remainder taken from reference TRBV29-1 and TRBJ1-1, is SAVISQKPSRDICQRGTSLTIQCQVDSQVTMMFWYRQQPGQSLTLIATANQGSEATYESGFVIDKFPISRPNLTFSTLTVSNMSPEDSSIYLCSVTGTMNTEAFFGQGTRLTVV.

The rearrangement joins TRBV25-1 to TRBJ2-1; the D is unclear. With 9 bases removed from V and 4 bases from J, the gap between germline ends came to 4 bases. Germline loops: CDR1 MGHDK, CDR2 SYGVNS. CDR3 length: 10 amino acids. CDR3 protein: CASSYNEQFF. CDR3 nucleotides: TGTGCCAGTTCGTACAATGAGCAGTTCTTC. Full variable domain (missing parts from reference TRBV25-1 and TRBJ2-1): EADIYQTPRYLVIGTGKKITLECSQTMGHDKMYWYQQDPGMELHLIHYSYGVNSTEKGDLSSESTVSRIRTEHFPLTLESARPSHTSQYLCASSYNEQFFGPGTRLTVL.

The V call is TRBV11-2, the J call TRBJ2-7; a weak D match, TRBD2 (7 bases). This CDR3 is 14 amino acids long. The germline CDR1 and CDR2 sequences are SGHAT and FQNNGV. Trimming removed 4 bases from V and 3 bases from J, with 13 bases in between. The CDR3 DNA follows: TGTGCCAGCAGCTCTGGCGGGGGCAACTACGAGCAGTACTTC. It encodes CASSSGGGNYEQYF.

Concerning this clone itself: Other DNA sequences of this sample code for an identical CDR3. The CDR3 here is CASSEGAYEQYF. CDR3 in DNA: TGCGCCAGCAGTGAGGGGGCCTACGAGCAGTACTTC. V usage is TRBV10-2 and J usage is TRBJ2-7; D is ambiguous. The CDR3 length is 12 residues. Trimming stripped 2 bases from V and 2 bases from J, with 4 bases between. Germline loops: CDR1 WSHSY, CDR2 SAAADI.

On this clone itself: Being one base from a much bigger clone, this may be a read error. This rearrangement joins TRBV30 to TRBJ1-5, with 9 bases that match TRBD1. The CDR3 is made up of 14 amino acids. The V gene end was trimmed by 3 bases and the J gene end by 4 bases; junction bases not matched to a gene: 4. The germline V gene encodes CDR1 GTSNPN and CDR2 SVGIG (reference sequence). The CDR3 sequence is CAWRRGQGNQPQHF. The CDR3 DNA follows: TGTGCCTGGAGAAGGGGACAGGGAAATCAGCCCCAGCATTTT.

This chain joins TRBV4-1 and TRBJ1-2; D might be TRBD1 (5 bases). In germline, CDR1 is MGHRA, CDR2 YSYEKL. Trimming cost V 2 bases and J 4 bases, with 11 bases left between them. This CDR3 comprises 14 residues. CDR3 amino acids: CASSQTGQVYGYTF. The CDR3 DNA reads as TGCGCCAGCAGCCAAACCGGACAAGTCTATGGCTACACCTTC.

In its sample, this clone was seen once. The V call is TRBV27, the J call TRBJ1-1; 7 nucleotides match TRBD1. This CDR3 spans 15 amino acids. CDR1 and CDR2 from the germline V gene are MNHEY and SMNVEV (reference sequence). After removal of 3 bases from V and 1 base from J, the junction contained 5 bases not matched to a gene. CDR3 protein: CASSFWTGSNTEAFF. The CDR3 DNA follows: TGTGCCAGCAGTTTCTGGACAGGTTCGAACACTGAAGCTTTCTTT.

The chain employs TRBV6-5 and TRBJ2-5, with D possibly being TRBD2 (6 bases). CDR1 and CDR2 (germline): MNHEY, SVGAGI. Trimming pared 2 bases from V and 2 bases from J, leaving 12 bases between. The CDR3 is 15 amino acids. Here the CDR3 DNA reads TGTGCCAGCAGTTACGGCGGAGGGGAGCAAGAGACCCAGTACTTC. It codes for CASSYGGGEQETQYF.

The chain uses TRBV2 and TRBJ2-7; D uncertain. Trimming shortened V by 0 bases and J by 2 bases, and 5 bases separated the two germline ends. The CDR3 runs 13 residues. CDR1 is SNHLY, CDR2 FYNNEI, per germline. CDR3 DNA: TGTGCCAGCAGTGAAGCTAGACCCTACGAGCAGTACTTC. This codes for CASSEARPYEQYF.

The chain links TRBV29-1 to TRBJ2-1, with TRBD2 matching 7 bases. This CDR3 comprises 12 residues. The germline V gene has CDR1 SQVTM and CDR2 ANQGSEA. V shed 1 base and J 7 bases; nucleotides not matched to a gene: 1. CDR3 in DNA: TGCAGCGTTGAAGTGCGGGAGAATGAGCAGTTCTTC. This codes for CSVEVRENEQFF.

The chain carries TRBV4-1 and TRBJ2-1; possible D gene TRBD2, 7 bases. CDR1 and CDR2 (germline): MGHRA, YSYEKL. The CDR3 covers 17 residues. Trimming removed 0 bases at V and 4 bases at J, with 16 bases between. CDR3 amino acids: CASSQDEGRGGYNEQFF. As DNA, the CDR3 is TGCGCCAGCAGCCAAGACGAAGGGAGGGGGGGATACAATGAGCAGTTCTTC.

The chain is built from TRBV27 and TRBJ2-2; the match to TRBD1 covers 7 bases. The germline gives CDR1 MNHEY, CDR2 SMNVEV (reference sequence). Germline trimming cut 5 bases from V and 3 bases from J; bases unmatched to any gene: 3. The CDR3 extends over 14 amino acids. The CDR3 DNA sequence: TGTGCCAGCAGTCCAGGGACAGACACCGGGGAGCTGTTTTTT. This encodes CASSPGTDTGELFF.

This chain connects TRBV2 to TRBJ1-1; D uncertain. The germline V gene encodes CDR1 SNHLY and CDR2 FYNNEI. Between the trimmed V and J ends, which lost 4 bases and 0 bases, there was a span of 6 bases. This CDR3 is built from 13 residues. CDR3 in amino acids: CASSAGMNTEAFF. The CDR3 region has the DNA TGTGCCAGCAGTGCGGGCATGAACACTGAAGCTTTCTTT.

The CDR3 spells CASSLEAGGADTQYF. CDR3 DNA sequence: TGTGCCAGCAGTTTAGAGGCGGGGGGGGCAGATACGCAGTATTTT. V and J are TRBV27 and TRBJ2-3; 9 bases map to TRBD2. Looked up from germline, CDR1 is MNHEY and CDR2 is SMNVEV (reference sequence). This CDR3 contains 15 residues. V gave up 2 bases and J gave up 4 bases; unmatched junction bases: 4.

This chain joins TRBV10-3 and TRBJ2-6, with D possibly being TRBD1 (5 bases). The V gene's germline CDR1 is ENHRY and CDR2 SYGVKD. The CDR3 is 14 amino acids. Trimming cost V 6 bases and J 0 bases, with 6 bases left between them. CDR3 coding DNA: TGTGCCATCAGAGGACACTCTGGGGCCAACGTCCTGACTTTC. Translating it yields CAIRGHSGANVLTF.

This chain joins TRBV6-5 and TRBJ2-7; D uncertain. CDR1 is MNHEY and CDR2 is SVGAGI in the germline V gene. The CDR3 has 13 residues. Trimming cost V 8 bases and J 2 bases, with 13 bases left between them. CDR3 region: CASGVGRTYEQYF. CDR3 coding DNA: TGTGCCAGCGGGGTGGGTAGGACCTACGAGCAGTACTTC.

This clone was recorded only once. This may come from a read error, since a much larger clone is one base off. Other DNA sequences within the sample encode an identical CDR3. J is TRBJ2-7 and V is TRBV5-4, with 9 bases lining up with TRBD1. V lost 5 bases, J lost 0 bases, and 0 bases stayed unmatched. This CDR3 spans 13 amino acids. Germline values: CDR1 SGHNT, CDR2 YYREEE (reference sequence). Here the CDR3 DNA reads TGTGCCAGCAGGGACAGGGGCTCCTACGAGCAGTACTTC. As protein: CASRDRGSYEQYF.

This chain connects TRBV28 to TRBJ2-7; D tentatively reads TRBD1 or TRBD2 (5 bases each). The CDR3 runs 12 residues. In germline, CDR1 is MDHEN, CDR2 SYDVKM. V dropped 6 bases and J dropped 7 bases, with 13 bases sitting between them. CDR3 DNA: TGTGCCAGCAGACTAGGGGTTATGGAGCAGTACTTC. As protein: CASRLGVMEQYF.

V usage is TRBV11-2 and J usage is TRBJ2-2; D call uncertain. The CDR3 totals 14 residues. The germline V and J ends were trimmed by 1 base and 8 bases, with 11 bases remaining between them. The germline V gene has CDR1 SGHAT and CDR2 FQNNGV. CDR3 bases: TGTGCCAGCAGCTTAGTACCCGCGACAGGGGAGCTGTTTTTT. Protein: CASSLVPATGELFF.

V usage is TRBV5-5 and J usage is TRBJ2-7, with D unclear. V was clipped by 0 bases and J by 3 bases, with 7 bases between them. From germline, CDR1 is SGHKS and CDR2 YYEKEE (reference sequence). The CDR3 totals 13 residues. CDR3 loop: CASSLDLFYEQYF. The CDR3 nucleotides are TGTGCCAGCAGCTTGGATCTATTCTACGAGCAGTACTTC.

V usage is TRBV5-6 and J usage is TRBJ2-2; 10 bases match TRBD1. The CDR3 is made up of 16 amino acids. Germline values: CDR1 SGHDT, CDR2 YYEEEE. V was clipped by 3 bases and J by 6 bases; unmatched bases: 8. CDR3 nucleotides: TGTGCCAGCAGCTACCGGGACAGGGGTCGCGCCGGGGAGCTGTTTTTT. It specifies CASSYRDRGRAGELFF.

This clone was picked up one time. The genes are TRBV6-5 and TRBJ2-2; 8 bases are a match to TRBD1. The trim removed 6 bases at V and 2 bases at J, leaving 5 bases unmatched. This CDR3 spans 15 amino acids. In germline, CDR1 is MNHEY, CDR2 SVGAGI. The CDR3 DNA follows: TGTGCCAGCAGACCTACAGGGGGTAACACCGGGGAGCTGTTTTTT. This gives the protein CASRPTGGNTGELFF.

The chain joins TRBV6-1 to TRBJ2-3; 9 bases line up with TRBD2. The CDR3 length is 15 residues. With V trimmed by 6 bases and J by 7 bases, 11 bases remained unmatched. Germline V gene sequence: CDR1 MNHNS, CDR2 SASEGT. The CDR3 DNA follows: TGTGCCAGCAGCCTCAGCGGGGGGACTCCGAATACGCAGTATTTT. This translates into CASSLSGGTPNTQYF.

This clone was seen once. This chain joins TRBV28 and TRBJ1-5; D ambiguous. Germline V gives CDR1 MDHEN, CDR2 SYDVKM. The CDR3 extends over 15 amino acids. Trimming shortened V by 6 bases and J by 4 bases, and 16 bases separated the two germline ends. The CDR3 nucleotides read TGTGCCAGCAGCCAACCGGGGTCCCAGAATCAGCCCCAGCATTTT. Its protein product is CASSQPGSQNQPQHF.

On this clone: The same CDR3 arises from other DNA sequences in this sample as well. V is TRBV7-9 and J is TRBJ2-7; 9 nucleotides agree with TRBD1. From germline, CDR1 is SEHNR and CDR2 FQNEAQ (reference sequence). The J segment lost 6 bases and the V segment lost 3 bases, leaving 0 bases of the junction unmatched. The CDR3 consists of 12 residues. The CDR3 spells CASSLTGGEQYF. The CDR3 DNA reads TGTGCCAGCAGCTTGACAGGGGGCGAGCAGTACTTC.

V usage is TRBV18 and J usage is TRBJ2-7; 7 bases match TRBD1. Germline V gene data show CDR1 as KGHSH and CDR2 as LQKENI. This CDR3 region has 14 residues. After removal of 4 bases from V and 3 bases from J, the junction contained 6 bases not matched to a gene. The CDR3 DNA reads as TGTGCCAGCTCACAGAGGGACAGCCACTACGAGCAGTACTTC. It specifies CASSQRDSHYEQYF.

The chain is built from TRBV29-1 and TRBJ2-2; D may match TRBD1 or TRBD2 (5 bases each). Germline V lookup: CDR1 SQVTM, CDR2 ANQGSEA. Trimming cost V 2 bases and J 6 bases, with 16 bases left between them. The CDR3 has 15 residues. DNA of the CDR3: TGCAGCGTTGAATTATGGGGGACCCCGGCCGGGGAGCTGTTTTTT. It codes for CSVELWGTPAGELFF.

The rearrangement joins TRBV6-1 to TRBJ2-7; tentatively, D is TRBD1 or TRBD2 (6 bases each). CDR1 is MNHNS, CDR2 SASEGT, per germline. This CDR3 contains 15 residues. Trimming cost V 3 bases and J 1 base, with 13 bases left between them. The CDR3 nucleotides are TGTGCCAGCAGTGATTCTAGGGGGGATTCCTACGAGCAGTACTTC. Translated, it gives CASSDSRGDSYEQYF.

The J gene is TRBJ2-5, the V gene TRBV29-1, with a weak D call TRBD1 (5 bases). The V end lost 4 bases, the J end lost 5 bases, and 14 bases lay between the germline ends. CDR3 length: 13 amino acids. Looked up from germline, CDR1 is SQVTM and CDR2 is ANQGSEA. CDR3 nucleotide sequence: TGCAGCGTTGGGGGCCCCGGGTGGGAGACCCAGTACTTC. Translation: CSVGGPGWETQYF.